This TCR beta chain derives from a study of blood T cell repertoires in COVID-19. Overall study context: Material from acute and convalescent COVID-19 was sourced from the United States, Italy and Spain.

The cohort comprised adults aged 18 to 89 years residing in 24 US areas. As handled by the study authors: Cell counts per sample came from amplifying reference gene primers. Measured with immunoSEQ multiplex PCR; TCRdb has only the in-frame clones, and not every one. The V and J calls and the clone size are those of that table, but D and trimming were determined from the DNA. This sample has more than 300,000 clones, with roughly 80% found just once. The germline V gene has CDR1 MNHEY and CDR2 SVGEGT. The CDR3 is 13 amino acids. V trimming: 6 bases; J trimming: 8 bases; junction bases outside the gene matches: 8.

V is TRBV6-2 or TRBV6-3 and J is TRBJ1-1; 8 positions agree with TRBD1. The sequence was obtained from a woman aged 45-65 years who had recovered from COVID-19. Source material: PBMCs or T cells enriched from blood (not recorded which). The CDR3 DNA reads TGTGCCAGCAGCCCCGGGGCAGGGGGCGAAGCTTTCTTT. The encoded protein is CASSPGAGGEAFF.